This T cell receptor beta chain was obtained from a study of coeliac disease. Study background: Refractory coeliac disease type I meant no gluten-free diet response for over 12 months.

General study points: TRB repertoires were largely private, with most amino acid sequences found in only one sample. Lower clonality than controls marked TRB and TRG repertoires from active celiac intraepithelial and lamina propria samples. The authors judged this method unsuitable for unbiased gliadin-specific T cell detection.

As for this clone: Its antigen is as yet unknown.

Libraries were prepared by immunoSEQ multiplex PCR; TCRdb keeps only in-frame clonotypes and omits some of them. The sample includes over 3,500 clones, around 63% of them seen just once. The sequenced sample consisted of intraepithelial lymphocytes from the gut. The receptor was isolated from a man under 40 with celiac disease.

This CDR3 reads CASSFQSDSTSRNTGELFF. DNA for the CDR3: TGTGCCAGCAGCTTTCAATCGGACAGCACATCGAGGAACACCGGGGAGCTGTTTTTT. The genes are TRBV5-5 and TRBJ2-2; weak D call: TRBD1 (6 bases). CDR1 and CDR2 from the germline V gene are SGHKS and YYEKEE (reference sequence). This CDR3 region has 19 residues. V lost 2 bases to trimming and J lost 1 base, with 21 bases between them.